This TCR beta chain was identified during a study of cytomegalovirus exposure and HLA in healthy donors. This clone was seen ten or more times. Assay: immunoSEQ multiplex PCR; the TCRdb copy retains only in-frame clones and omits some. In the table there are 120,000 or so clones, around nine tenths of which are singletons. The sequencing sample was made of PBMCs. This clonotype was sampled from a woman younger than 35 in good health and CMV-seronegative.

CDR3 amino acids: CASSFPSGGFSYEQYF. CDR3 nucleotides: TGCGCCAGCAGCTTCCCCAGCGGGGGATTCTCCTACGAGCAGTACTTC. The gene calls are TRBV5-1 and TRBJ2-7, with 8 bases aligning to TRBD2. From germline, CDR1 is SGHRS and CDR2 YFSETQ. CDR3 length: 16 amino acids. The V segment lost 2 bases and the J segment 0 bases; nucleotides outside the gene matches: 7.